A selection of T cell receptor beta chains follows, all from one sample in a study of PD-1 blockade in classical Hodgkin lymphoma. Assay: immunoSEQ multiplex PCR; the TCRdb copy retains only in-frame clones and omits some. The repertoire includes over 80,000 clones, roughly 90% of them detected once, and less than 3.5% sits in the top ten. The sequencing here drew on peripheral blood mononuclear cells (PBMCs), taken at baseline. The receptors originated from a human donor with classical Hodgkin lymphoma. The CDR3 runs from the conserved cysteine through the conserved F or W. D genes are given only for firm matches. Rows give clone size only sometimes, using once, few, many, or a class for an expanded clone.

once | TRBJ1-3 | TRBV2 | . | CASSDDGVTAGNTIYF | TGTGCCAGCAGTGACGACGGGGTAACCGCTGGAAACACCATATATTTT
. | TRBJ2-1 | TRBV27 | . | CASSGGYNEQFF | TGTGCCAGCAGTGGGGGCTACAATGAGCAGTTCTTC
. | TRBJ2-3 | TRBV30 | TRBD2 | CAWSLAASTDTQYF | TGTGCCTGGAGCCTAGCGGCTAGCACAGATACGCAGTATTTT
. | TRBJ2-5 | TRBV7-9 | . | CASSLQPGQQETQYF | TGTGCCAGCAGCCTACAACCGGGTCAACAAGAGACCCAGTACTTC
. | TRBJ2-5 | TRBV10-3 | . | CAISGDEPETQYF | TGTGCCATCAGTGGGGATGAACCGGAGACCCAGTACTTC
. | TRBJ2-5 | TRBV4-1 | . | CASSQEVWGETQYF | TGCGCCAGCAGCCAAGAGGTTTGGGGGGAGACCCAGTACTTC
. | TRBJ1-5 | TRBV28 | . | CASRGGTNQPQHF | TGTGCCAGCAGGGGGGGGACCAATCAGCCCCAGCATTTT
. | TRBJ1-1 | TRBV9 | . | CASSVGLGIAEAFF | TGTGCCAGCAGCGTAGGCCTCGGTATCGCTGAAGCTTTCTTT
. | TRBJ2-5 | TRBV4-1 | . | CASSQEHTRETQYF | TGCGCCAGCAGCCAAGAACATACCCGAGAGACCCAGTACTTC
. | TRBJ2-3 | TRBV10-1 | TRBD2 | CASRRELGDTQYF | TGCGCCAGCAGGCGGGAGCTGGGAGATACGCAGTATTTT
. | TRBJ2-7 | TRBV19 | TRBD1 | CASSPGTGDYYEQYF | TGTGCCAGTAGTCCCGGGACAGGGGACTACTACGAGCAGTACTTC
. | TRBJ2-1 | TRBV5-4 | TRBD2 | CASSSWTSGGRNEQFF | TGTGCCAGCAGCTCTTGGACTAGCGGGGGCCGAAATGAGCAGTTCTTC
. | TRBJ2-7 | TRBV19 | . | CASSRSGAIYEQYF | TGTGCCAGTAGTAGGTCAGGGGCGATCTACGAGCAGTACTTC
. | TRBJ1-2 | TRBV9 | TRBD1 | CASRQIGGRNYGYTF | TGTGCCAGCAGACAAATAGGGGGCCGTAACTATGGCTACACCTTC